Shown below are 18 T cell receptor beta chains from a single sample sequenced in a study of regulatory T cells in long-lasting Graves disease. The TCR beta library used iRepertoire HTBI primers with Arm-PCR amplification of CDR3. TCRdb redid the calling of the multiplex PCR reads with MiXCR, one entry per CDR3 protein. The profile covers about 520,000 distinct CDR3 sequences, with approximately 12% appearing a single time and around 9.3% taken by the ten largest. Time point here: newly diagnosed GD, antithyroid drugs for less than 3 months. The authors made the TCR library using RNA they extracted from PBMCs. A further study also used this sample, focusing on T cells in Graves' hyperthyroidism and ophthalmopathy.

The sample consisted of peripheral blood mononuclear cells (PBMCs), taken at new diagnosis, from a patient treated with antithyroid drugs. Receptors originate from a woman aged 25-40 years with Graves disease.

This clonotype was detected ten times or more. In DNA, the CDR3 is TGTGCCAGTAGTATTTTGTCCTCAGGGATGACTGAAGCTTTCTTT. It yields the protein CASSILSSGMTEAFF. The chain uses TRBV19 and TRBJ1-1; perhaps TRBD1 as D (5 bases). The CDR3 loop spans 15 amino acids. CDR1 and CDR2 from the germline V gene are LNHDA and SQIVND (reference sequence). Trimming shortened V by 3 bases and J by 5 bases, and 16 bases separated the two germline ends. Together with reference TRBV19 and TRBJ1-1, the CDR3 gives the full variable domain: DGGITQSPKYLFRKEGQNVTLSCEQNLNHDAMYWYRQDPGQGLRLIYYSQIVNDFQKGDIAEGYSVSREKKESFPLTVTSAQKNPTAFYLCASSILSSGMTEAFFGQGTRLTVV.

This clonotype appeared many times. The V call is TRBV27, the J call TRBJ2-1, with a weak D call TRBD2 (5 bases). With 5 bases removed from V and 9 bases from J, the gap between germline ends came to 14 bases. This CDR3 is built from 13 residues. CDR1 is MNHEY, CDR2 SMNVEV, per germline (reference sequence). DNA of the CDR3: TGTGCCAGCAGTCTTTCTAGCCGTGCTGAGCAGTTCTTC. As protein: CASSLSSRAEQFF.

This clonotype was counted ten times or more. The gene calls are TRBV19 and TRBJ2-7; 7 positions match TRBD1. Germline V gene data show CDR1 as LNHDA and CDR2 as SQIVND (reference sequence). The CDR3 runs 13 residues. Unmatched junction bases numbered 8, after V lost 9 bases and J lost 3 bases. CDR3 sequence: CASGQVTGYEQYF. The CDR3 DNA follows: TGTGCCAGCGGACAGGTAACGGGCTACGAGCAGTACTTC. Complete variable domain (other parts from reference TRBV19 and TRBJ2-7): DGGITQSPKYLFRKEGQNVTLSCEQNLNHDAMYWYRQDPGQGLRLIYYSQIVNDFQKGDIAEGYSVSREKKESFPLTVTSAQKNPTAFYLCASGQVTGYEQYFGPGTRLTVT.

This clonotype was seen repeatedly, ten times or more. J is TRBJ2-3 and V is TRBV7-2, with D perhaps TRBD1 (6 bases). CDR3 length: 18 residues. The ends were cut back, 5 bases at V and 4 bases at J, with 25 bases in the middle. From germline, CDR1 is SGHTA and CDR2 FQGNSA. CDR3 residues: CASSNRSTTGLRADTQYF. CDR3 nucleotide sequence: TGTGCCAGCAGCAATCGCTCTACAACAGGGCTAAGGGCAGATACGCAGTATTTT.

The sample holds many counts of this clonotype. The rearrangement joins TRBV5-1 to TRBJ1-2; 7 bases are a match to TRBD1. Per the germline V gene, CDR1 is SGHRS and CDR2 is YFSETQ. V trimming: 3 bases; J trimming: 4 bases; junction bases outside the gene matches: 3. This CDR3 has 13 amino acids. CDR3 DNA: TGCGCCAGCAGCTGGGACAGCGCCTATGGCTACACCTTC. This sequence encodes CASSWDSAYGYTF.

This clonotype was detected many times. The rearrangement joins TRBV7-2 to TRBJ1-1, with unresolved D. V lost 4 bases to trimming and J lost 1 base, with 10 bases between them. Germline values: CDR1 SGHTA, CDR2 FQGNSA. This CDR3 contains 14 residues. The CDR3 DNA is TGTGCCAGCAGCTCCCCTTCAAGGAACACTGAAGCTTTCTTT. Translation gives CASSSPSRNTEAFF.

This clonotype was counted many times. The chain has TRBV30 and TRBJ2-2; 7 bases agree with TRBD1. Germline CDR1 GTSNPN, CDR2 SVGIG (reference sequence). CDR3 length equals 15 residues. Trimming cost V 3 bases and J 2 bases; bases outside gene matches: 6. The CDR3 loop is CAWRTGTANTGELFF. The CDR3 DNA reads TGTGCCTGGAGAACCGGGACAGCCAACACCGGGGAGCTGTTTTTT. The complete variable domain, with remaining parts taken from reference TRBV30 and TRBJ2-2, reads SQTIHQWPATLVQPVGSPLSLECTVEGTSNPNLYWYRQAAGRGLQLLFYSVGIGQISSEVPQNLSASRPQDRQFILSSKKLLLSDSGFYLCAWRTGTANTGELFFGEGSRLTVL.

This clonotype occurred many times. CDR3 residues: CASSLMRAGAWAGELFF. CDR3 nucleotides: TGTGCCAGCAGTTTAATGAGAGCGGGCGCATGGGCGGGGGAGCTGTTTTTT. The chain couples TRBV27 to TRBJ2-2; the D gene is possibly TRBD2 (6 bases). Trimming took 2 bases from V and 8 from J, leaving 21 bases between them. Germline V gives CDR1 MNHEY, CDR2 SMNVEV (reference sequence). This CDR3 has 17 residues.

In DNA form, the CDR3 reads TGTGCCAGTAGTATGGTGTTTATGGGGACTGAAGCTTTCTTT. Encoded protein: CASSMVFMGTEAFF. The chain is built from TRBV19 and TRBJ1-1; D call uncertain. CDR1 and CDR2 from the germline V gene are LNHDA and SQIVND (reference sequence). The CDR3 loop spans 14 amino acids. Trimming removed 3 bases at V and 5 bases at J, with 13 bases between.

This clonotype was detected a few times. The gene calls are TRBV18 and TRBJ2-2; 7 nucleotides match TRBD2. This CDR3 spans 15 amino acids. Losses at the gene ends were 2 bases for V and 3 bases for J; bases not matched to a gene: 3. Germline V gene data show CDR1 as KGHSH and CDR2 as LQKENI. The DNA of the CDR3 is TGTGCCAGCTCACCAGTCCTAGCGGACACCGGGGAGCTGTTTTTT. It translates to CASSPVLADTGELFF.

This clonotype was picked up many times. In nucleotides, the CDR3 is TGTGCCAGCAGCCCTATTGACGCACCCTACGAGCAGTACTTC. It yields the protein CASSPIDAPYEQYF. The V gene is TRBV28, the J gene TRBJ2-7; no clear D. V was pared by 6 bases and J by 2 bases, with 14 bases between. The V gene's germline CDR1 is MDHEN and CDR2 SYDVKM. The CDR3 covers 14 residues. Drawing the rest from reference TRBV28 and TRBJ2-7, the complete variable domain is DVKVTQSSRYLVKRTGEKVFLECVQDMDHENMFWYRQDPGLGLRLIYFSYDVKMKEKGDIPEGYSVSREKKERFSLILESASTNQTSMYLCASSPIDAPYEQYFGPGTRLTVT.

This clonotype was seen at least ten times. The chain has TRBV10-3 and TRBJ2-1, with 15 nucleotides matching TRBD2. J was trimmed by 8 bases and V by 8 bases; bases with no gene match: 4. Per germline, CDR1 ENHRY and CDR2 SYGVKD. CDR3 length: 14 amino acids. This chain's CDR3 is CAIGGLAGGDEQFF. The DNA for the CDR3 is TGTGCCATCGGTGGACTAGCGGGGGGGGATGAGCAGTTCTTC.

This clonotype has at least ten counts. This chain uses TRBV6-5 with TRBJ2-5; weak D call: TRBD1 (5 bases). Germline CDR1 MNHEY, CDR2 SVGAGI. This CDR3 contains 16 residues. Trimming pared 2 bases from V and 4 bases from J, leaving 17 bases between. The CDR3 nucleotides are TGTGCCAGCAGTTACCCATCCGACAGCCTGGGAGAGACCCAGTACTTC. Its translation: CASSYPSDSLGETQYF.

CDR3 DNA sequence: TGTGCCAGCAGTTTGAAGGGGAGGTCCTACAATGAGCAGTTCTTC. Translating it yields CASSLKGRSYNEQFF. The chain has TRBV12-3 or TRBV12-4 and TRBJ2-1, with D possibly being TRBD2 (6 bases). The CDR3 has 15 amino acids. V was pared by 3 bases and J by 1 base, with 10 bases between.

This clonotype was counted ten times or more. The V gene is TRBV7-9, the J gene TRBJ2-1; TRBD2 aligns across 11 bases. V was clipped by 4 bases and J by 7 bases; unmatched bases: 18. In germline, CDR1 is SEHNR, CDR2 FQNEAQ (reference sequence). This CDR3 comprises 19 residues. The CDR3 loop reads CASSYPIPTSGSEINEQFF. CDR3 in DNA: TGTGCCAGCAGCTACCCAATACCTACTAGCGGGAGCGAAATAAATGAGCAGTTCTTC.

This clonotype was observed at least ten times. The chain uses TRBV12-3 or TRBV12-4 and TRBJ2-7, with D uncertain. The V and J ends lost 1 base and 6 bases respectively, with 13 bases between them. The CDR3 is made up of 14 amino acids. CDR3 bases: TGTGCCAGCAGTTTAGGGCGGACGGATCGCGAGCAGTACTTC. Its protein product is CASSLGRTDREQYF.

This clonotype was seen more than once but under ten times. J is TRBJ2-7 and V is TRBV2, with D uncertain. Trimming took off 5 bases at V and 6 bases at J, with 14 bases between the two ends. The germline V gene has CDR1 SNHLY and CDR2 FYNNEI. This CDR3 region has 13 residues. The CDR3 loop is CASSYTPWLEQYF. The CDR3 DNA sequence: TGTGCCAGCAGTTACACACCCTGGCTCGAGCAGTACTTC.

As concerns this clonotype: Just one base apart from a much larger clone, this may be a read error. The chain recombines TRBV7-9 with TRBJ2-7; D ambiguous. The CDR3 has 12 amino acids. V was clipped by 7 bases and J by 0 bases, with 7 bases between them. The V gene's germline CDR1 is SEHNR and CDR2 FQNEAQ (reference sequence). This chain's CDR3 is CASNSTSYEQYF. The CDR3 nucleotides are TGTGCCAGCAACTCTACCTCCTACGAGCAGTACTTC.